The clone carrying this TCR beta chain was counted many times. CDR1 is MNHEY, CDR2 SMNVEV, per germline (reference sequence). There are 10 residues in the CDR3. The V gene lost 6 bases and the J gene lost 10 bases, with 7 bases spanning the gap. This entry belongs to a study of T cells in Graves' hyperthyroidism and ophthalmopathy. Amplification of TCR beta CDR3 regions used RNA as the template. HTBI primers were the set used in a first-round RT-PCR of the TCR CDR3. TCRdb independently ran MiXCR on the multiplex PCR reads; one entry per CDR3 protein. The table lists approximately 560,000 distinct CDR3 sequences, 15% to 18% of them singletons. Graves' hyperthyroidism showing no ophthalmopathy progression within 18 months was considered stable. Fresh 10 ml peripheral blood yielded PBMCs.

The chain carries TRBV27 and TRBJ2-1, with D unresolved. The sample comprised blood. The source is a woman aged 25 to 39 with Graves' hyperthyroidism. The CDR3, as DNA: TGTGCCAGCAGAGCCAAAGAGCAGTTCTTC. Its protein product is CASRAKEQFF.